Here is one T cell receptor (beta chain) with its context. The sample originates from a study of CD8 T cells in Susac syndrome. Germline V gene data show CDR1 as DFQATT and CDR2 as SNEGSKA (reference sequence). The CDR3 runs 13 residues. Trimming removed 7 bases at V and 2 bases at J, with 12 bases between. Random hexamers were used to reverse transcribe roughly 0.45 to 1 ug of RNA. TCRdb ran MiXCR on the immunoSEQ multiplex PCR reads and lists one entry per CDR3 protein. The profile covers 150,000 to 200,000 distinct CDR3 sequences, with around 94% appearing a single time and about 0.13% taken by the ten largest.

The sequenced sample was CD4+ T cells from PBMCs. This receptor was taken from a human donor in good health. V usage is TRBV20-1 and J usage is TRBJ1-5, with D hard to call. The CDR3 DNA reads as TGCAGTGTGAGCCGAAGGGGCAATCAGCCCCAGCATTTT. Its protein is CSVSRRGNQPQHF.